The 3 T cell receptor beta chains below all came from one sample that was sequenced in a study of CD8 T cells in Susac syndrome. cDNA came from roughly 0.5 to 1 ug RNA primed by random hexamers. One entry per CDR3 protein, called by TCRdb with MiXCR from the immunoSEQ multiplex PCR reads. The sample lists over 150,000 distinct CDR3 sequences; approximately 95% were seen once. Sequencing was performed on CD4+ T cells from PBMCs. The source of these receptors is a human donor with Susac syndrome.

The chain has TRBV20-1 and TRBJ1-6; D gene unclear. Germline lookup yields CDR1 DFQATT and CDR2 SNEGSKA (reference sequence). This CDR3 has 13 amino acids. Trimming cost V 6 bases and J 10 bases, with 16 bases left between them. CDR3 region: CSARALSGSPLHF. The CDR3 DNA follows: TGCAGTGCCCGGGCCCTCTCGGGGTCACCCCTCCACTTT.

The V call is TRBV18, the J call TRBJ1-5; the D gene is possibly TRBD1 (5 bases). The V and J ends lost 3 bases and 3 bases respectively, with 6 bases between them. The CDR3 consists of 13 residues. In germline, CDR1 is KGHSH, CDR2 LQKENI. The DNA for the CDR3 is TGTGCCAGCTCACCGACAGACAATCAGCCCCAGCATTTT. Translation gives CASSPTDNQPQHF.

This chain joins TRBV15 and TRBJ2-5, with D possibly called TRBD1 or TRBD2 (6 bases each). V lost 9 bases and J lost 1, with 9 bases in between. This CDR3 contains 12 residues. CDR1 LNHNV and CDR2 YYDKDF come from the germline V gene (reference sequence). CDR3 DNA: TGTGCCACGGGGGGCCGCCAAGAGACCCAGTACTTC. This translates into CATGGRQETQYF. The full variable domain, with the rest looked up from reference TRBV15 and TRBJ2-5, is DAMVIQNPRYQVTQFGKPVTLSCSQTLNHNVMYWYQQKSSQAPKLLFHYYDKDFNNEADTPDNFQSRRPNTSFCFLDIRSPGLGDTAMYLCATGGRQETQYFGPGTRLLVL.